These 17 T cell receptor beta chains share one sample of origin, sequenced in a study of cytomegalovirus exposure and HLA in healthy donors. The PCR was carried out with 60 Vbeta primers and 13 Jbeta primers. Repertoires were generated with immunoSEQ multiplex PCR, while TCRdb's copy carries only in-frame clones and drops some. The top ten hold 3.5% to 4% of the sample, which has under 300,000 clones, 86% seen once. The material sequenced was PBMCs. The receptors come from a middle-aged man in good health and CMV-seropositive.

J is TRBJ2-7 and V is TRBV11-1; 7 nucleotides line up with TRBD2. V dropped 2 bases and J dropped 13; count of bases not matched to a gene: 8. This CDR3 is 12 amino acids long. Per the germline V gene, CDR1 is SGHAT and CDR2 is FQDESV (reference sequence). Here the CDR3 reads CASSLMGGEAYF. CDR3 sequence (DNA): TGTGCCAGCAGCTTAATGGGGGGGGAGGCCTACTTC.

The V and J genes are TRBV6-1 and TRBJ2-7; possible D gene TRBD2, 7 bases. The CDR3 sequence is 15 residues long. Germline loops: CDR1 MNHNS, CDR2 SASEGT. V shed 7 bases and J shed 2 bases, with 18 bases lying between them. CDR3 nucleotide sequence: TGTGCCAGCACCCGGGGAAGGGGGGGAGCCTACGAGCAGTACTTC. This gives the protein CASTRGRGGAYEQYF.

The chain is built from TRBV30 and TRBJ1-2; possibly TRBD1 for D (6 bases). Germline loops: CDR1 GTSNPN, CDR2 SVGIG (reference sequence). The CDR3 is 13 amino acids. Trimming removed 0 bases from V and 3 bases from J, with 8 bases in between. The CDR3 region is CAWSVKGDYGYTF. Written as DNA, the CDR3 is TGTGCCTGGAGTGTGAAGGGGGACTATGGCTACACCTTC.

V and J are TRBV28 and TRBJ1-2, with 9 bases identical to TRBD1. V lost 5 bases and J lost 2; bases outside the gene matches: 6. This CDR3 comprises 15 residues. Germline-derived CDR1 and CDR2 are MDHEN and SYDVKM. This chain's CDR3 is CASSLPDRGNYGYTF. The CDR3 region has the DNA TGTGCCAGCAGTCTCCCGGACAGGGGCAACTATGGCTACACCTTC.

This clone was recorded only once. The rearrangement joins TRBV9 to TRBJ2-7; 8 bases agree with TRBD2. In germline, CDR1 is SGDLS, CDR2 YYNGEE. The CDR3 contains 16 residues. V lost 4 bases, J lost 3 bases, and 12 bases stayed unmatched. CDR3 sequence reads: CASSQGTRPADYEQYF. DNA of the CDR3: TGTGCCAGCAGCCAGGGGACTAGACCGGCCGACTACGAGCAGTACTTC.

This chain links TRBV11-2 with TRBJ1-2, with a weak D call TRBD1 (5 bases). The ends were cut back, 8 bases at V and 4 bases at J, with 11 bases in the middle. CDR1 is SGHAT and CDR2 is FQNNGV in the germline V gene. This CDR3 spans 12 amino acids. CDR3 coding DNA: TGTGCCAGCGCCTCGGGGGTCTATGGCTACACCTTC. It translates to CASASGVYGYTF.

The V gene is TRBV10-2, the J gene TRBJ2-1; TRBD2 aligns across 13 bases. V trimming: 6 bases; J trimming: 6 bases; junction bases outside the gene matches: 5. The CDR3 sequence is 15 residues long. CDR1 and CDR2 from the germline V gene are WSHSY and SAAADI. The CDR3 loop reads CASSLGLAGVNEQFF. The CDR3 nucleotides read TGCGCCAGCAGCCTTGGACTAGCGGGAGTCAATGAGCAGTTCTTC.

In its sample, this clone was seen once. This rearrangement joins TRBV6-5 to TRBJ1-1, with TRBD1 as a possible D gene (5 bases). V was trimmed by 11 bases and J by 8 bases, leaving 9 bases between them. This CDR3 has 9 residues. In germline, CDR1 is MNHEY, CDR2 SVGAGI. DNA of the CDR3: TGTGCCGCGGGACTGGAAGCTTTCTTT. It encodes CAAGLEAFF.

The chain's CDR3 is CASSVYTWNEQFF. In DNA form, the CDR3 reads TGTGCCAGCAGCGTATACACCTGGAATGAGCAGTTCTTC. This chain links TRBV9 with TRBJ2-1; D not resolved. With 1 base removed from V and 7 bases from J, the gap between germline ends came to 9 bases. The CDR3 consists of 13 residues. Germline-derived CDR1 and CDR2 are SGDLS and YYNGEE. Using reference TRBV9 and TRBJ2-1 for the parts outside the CDR3, the full variable domain is DSGVTQTPKHLITATGQRVTLRCSPRSGDLSVYWYQQSLDQGLQFLIQYYNGEERAKGNILERFSAQQFPDLHSELNLSSLELGDSALYFCASSVYTWNEQFFGPGTRLTVL.

J is TRBJ1-2 and V is TRBV19, with unresolved D. The V gene's germline CDR1 is LNHDA and CDR2 SQIVND (reference sequence). This CDR3 is 15 amino acids long. V lost 7 bases and J 6 bases, leaving 21 bases between the germline ends. Written as DNA, the CDR3 is TGTGCCAGTACTCCCTCCCCAGGCTTAAGTGATGGCTACACCTTC. Protein product: CASTPSPGLSDGYTF.

This clone is a singleton in its sample. The chain recombines TRBV28 with TRBJ1-1, with D possibly matching TRBD1 (6 bases). This CDR3 is built from 15 residues. Germline values: CDR1 MDHEN, CDR2 SYDVKM. The V end lost 6 bases, the J end lost 5 bases, and 19 bases lay between the germline ends. For the CDR3, the DNA is TGTGCCAGCAGACCACAGGGCTCCTACGTAACTGAAGCTTTCTTT. Amino acids: CASRPQGSYVTEAFF. The full variable domain, its missing parts supplied by reference TRBV28 and TRBJ1-1, is DVKVTQSSRYLVKRTGEKVFLECVQDMDHENMFWYRQDPGLGLRLIYFSYDVKMKEKGDIPEGYSVSREKKERFSLILESASTNQTSMYLCASRPQGSYVTEAFFGQGTRLTVV.

The V and J genes are TRBV5-1 and TRBJ1-2; D is uncertain. Germline CDR1 is SGHRS and CDR2 is YFSETQ. This CDR3 has 12 amino acids. V dropped 0 bases and J dropped 6 bases, with 6 bases sitting between them. The CDR3 nucleotides read TGCGCCAGCAGCTTGGGGCAGGATGGCTACACCTTC. It translates to CASSLGQDGYTF.

The rearrangement joins TRBV7-9 to TRBJ2-7, with 9 bases lining up with TRBD2. With V trimmed by 1 base and J by 4 bases, 5 bases remained unmatched. The CDR3 extends over 15 amino acids. Germline V gene sequence: CDR1 SEHNR, CDR2 FQNEAQ (reference sequence). CDR3 protein: CASSLVLAGTYEQYF. CDR3 DNA sequence: TGTGCCAGCAGCTTAGTGCTAGCGGGGACTTACGAGCAGTACTTC.

The chain combines TRBV5-4 with TRBJ2-3; 11 nucleotides align to TRBD2. In germline, CDR1 is SGHNT, CDR2 YYREEE (reference sequence). V shed 4 bases, J shed 7 bases, and the junction held 8 bases outside the gene matches. The CDR3 sequence is 15 residues long. CDR3 DNA sequence: TGTGCCAGCAGCCCAACTAGCGGGAGTAAACATACGCAGTATTTT. It specifies CASSPTSGSKHTQYF.

V usage is TRBV5-1 and J usage is TRBJ1-4, with a weak D call TRBD1 (6 bases). CDR3 length equals 15 residues. Trimming cost V 0 bases and J 6 bases, with 12 bases left between them. Germline values: CDR1 SGHRS, CDR2 YFSETQ. The CDR3 bases are TGCGCCAGCAGCTTGGCGAACAGGGCTGATGAAAAACTGTTTTTT. This translates into CASSLANRADEKLFF.

This clone appeared once. The chain has TRBV11-2 and TRBJ2-7, with TRBD2 identical over 13 bases. The germline V gene encodes CDR1 SGHAT and CDR2 FQNNGV. The CDR3 covers 16 residues. Trimming removed 3 bases from V and 5 bases from J; junction bases left unmatched: 7. The CDR3 reads CASSFTRGTSGNEQYF. Written as DNA, the CDR3 is TGTGCCAGCAGCTTTACCCGTGGGACTAGCGGGAACGAGCAGTACTTC.

The gene calls are TRBV27 and TRBJ1-1, with a possible D match to TRBD1 (6 bases). The CDR3 loop spans 12 amino acids. Trimming removed 2 bases at V and 8 bases at J, with 9 bases between. From germline, CDR1 is MNHEY and CDR2 SMNVEV (reference sequence). In DNA, the CDR3 is TGTGCCAGCAGTTTAGCAGGGGCCGAAGCTTTCTTT. Amino acid sequence: CASSLAGAEAFF.